Presented here are 27 T cell receptor beta chains from one specimen sequenced in a study of T cell repertoires in cytomegalovirus infection. TCRdb reanalysed the reads using MiXCR and keeps one entry per CDR3 protein. The table records about 280,000 distinct CDR3 sequences, approximately 22% of them present only once. No antigen has been identified for these receptors. The starting material was cultured PBMCs, obtained from culture after CMV antigen stimulation. The receptor source for this set is a human donor in good health (CMV status not recorded). Some clones in this sample may be carry-over from other donors' samples.

A few counts support this clonotype. The chain has TRBV20-1 and TRBJ2-1; 9 bases are a match to TRBD2. Germline loops: CDR1 DFQATT, CDR2 SNEGSKA (reference sequence). V dropped 5 bases and J dropped 3; count of bases not matched to a gene: 14. The CDR3 length is 17 residues. CDR3 DNA: TGCAGTGCTCCCGCATGGGTAGCGGGAGAACTCTACAATGAGCAGTTCTTC. Translation: CSAPAWVAGELYNEQFF.

There are a few counts of this clonotype. This chain joins TRBV15 and TRBJ2-2; D not resolved. The CDR3 length is 13 residues. The germline V gene encodes CDR1 LNHNV and CDR2 YYDKDF (reference sequence). V lost 5 bases, J lost 4 bases, and 8 bases lay in between. This CDR3 is CATSSGSTGELFF. CDR3 sequence (DNA): TGTGCCACCAGCTCGGGTTCCACCGGGGAGCTGTTTTTT.

This clonotype has just a few counts. This chain links TRBV7-9 with TRBJ2-3, with no clear D. Germline CDR1 is SEHNR and CDR2 is FQNEAQ (reference sequence). The CDR3 totals 13 residues. V was trimmed by 3 bases and J by 5 bases, leaving 9 bases between them. CDR3 nucleotide sequence: TGTGCCAGCAGCTTCTCCCTGCAAGATACGCAGTATTTT. This translates into CASSFSLQDTQYF.

This rearrangement joins TRBV6-6 to TRBJ2-7; weak D call: TRBD2 (7 bases). The germline CDR1 and CDR2 sequences are MNHNY and SVGAGI (reference sequence). Trimming pared 0 bases from V and 1 base from J, leaving 10 bases between. The CDR3 extends over 15 amino acids. CDR3 coding DNA: TGTGCCAGCAGTTACTCGGGAGGGGGATCCTACGAGCAGTACGTC. It translates to CASSYSGGGSYEQYV.

This clonotype was recorded a few times. The CDR3: CATSRDLGSGANVLTF. CDR3 DNA: TGTGCCACCAGCAGAGATCTGGGCAGTGGGGCCAACGTCCTGACTTTC. The chain uses TRBV15 and TRBJ2-6; no clear D gene. Looked up from germline, CDR1 is LNHNV and CDR2 is YYDKDF (reference sequence). The length of the CDR3 is 16 residues. V shed 0 bases and J shed 3 bases, with 9 bases lying between them.

This clonotype was seen at least ten times. The chain couples TRBV7-6 to TRBJ2-2, with D maybe TRBD2 (6 bases). Trimming took off 5 bases at V and 7 bases at J, with 8 bases between the two ends. CDR1 and CDR2 (germline): SGHVS, FNYEAQ. This CDR3 is built from 12 residues. The CDR3 nucleotides are TGTGCCAGCAGCCAAGCGGGCGGGGAGCTGTTTTTT. Translating gives CASSQAGGELFF.

This clonotype was seen only a few times. The junction differs from germline at one of its ends, possibly a read error. The chain combines TRBV2 with TRBJ1-1; 7 bases fit TRBD1. The CDR3 has 12 amino acids. CDR1 SNHLY and CDR2 FYNNEI come from the germline V gene. In DNA, the CDR3 is TGTGCCAGCCGGAAAGTCCAGGGGGTCCTTCTCTTT. As protein: CASRKVQGVLLF.

This clonotype was seen at least ten times. The chain is built from TRBV6-1 and TRBJ2-2, with D possibly being TRBD2 (6 bases). Looked up from germline, CDR1 is MNHNS and CDR2 is SASEGT. The CDR3 totals 15 residues. V shed 4 bases and J shed 4 bases, with 13 bases lying between them. The CDR3 nucleotides are TGTGCCAGCAGTGTCCTAGCGACCATCACCGGGGAGCTGTTTTTT. It encodes CASSVLATITGELFF.

The chain has TRBV7-3 and TRBJ1-1; D may be TRBD1 (6 bases). Per germline, CDR1 SGHTA and CDR2 FQGTGA. V lost 5 bases and J 3 bases, leaving 19 bases between the germline ends. The CDR3 is 16 residues long. CDR3 DNA sequence: TGTGCCAGCAGCCAGACAGGAACCAGCTTGGACACTGAAGCTTTCTTT. Translating gives CASSQTGTSLDTEAFF.

This clonotype was seen many times. The chain joins TRBV12-3 or TRBV12-4 to TRBJ1-5; 8 bases are a match to TRBD1. There are 14 residues in the CDR3. The trim removed 6 bases at V and 4 bases at J, leaving 5 bases unmatched. The CDR3 nucleotides read TGTGCCAGCAGACGCGACAGGGGAAATCAGCCCCAGCATTTT. Amino acids: CASRRDRGNQPQHF.

Here the CDR3 DNA reads TGTGCCCGGGCGACAGTAACCGACACTGAAGCTTTCTTT. Protein product: CARATVTDTEAFF. The genes are TRBV30 and TRBJ1-1, with TRBD1 as a possible D gene (5 bases). This CDR3 is built from 13 residues. With 8 bases removed from V and 3 bases from J, the gap between germline ends came to 16 bases. Per the germline V gene, CDR1 is GTSNPN and CDR2 is SVGIG (reference sequence).

This clonotype was counted between two and nine times. V is TRBV7-2 and J is TRBJ2-2, with a weak D call TRBD1 (6 bases). In germline, CDR1 is SGHTA, CDR2 FQGNSA. The CDR3 totals 14 residues. V was cut by 2 bases and J by 5 bases, with 9 bases left in between. The CDR3 sequence is CASSLQGMTGELFF. The CDR3 region has the DNA TGTGCCAGCAGCTTACAGGGGATGACCGGGGAGCTGTTTTTT.

The CDR3 spells CASSARQGYGIDIQYF. CDR3 nucleotide sequence: TGTGCCAGCAGCGCTCGGCAGGGGTACGGGATAGACATTCAGTACTTC. This chain uses TRBV5-4 with TRBJ2-4, with a possible D match to TRBD1 (6 bases). V dropped 4 bases and J dropped 8 bases, with 22 bases sitting between them. The CDR3 totals 16 residues. Per the germline V gene, CDR1 is SGHNT and CDR2 is YYREEE (reference sequence).

At least ten counts were recorded for this clonotype. The chain has TRBV7-2 and TRBJ1-2; 8 bases align to TRBD1. Unmatched junction bases numbered 5, after V lost 0 bases and J lost 5 bases. Germline-derived CDR1 and CDR2 are SGHTA and FQGNSA. CDR3 length equals 15 residues. DNA of the CDR3: TGTGCCAGCAGCTTAGCTCTCCAGGGGGCATATGGCTACACCTTC. It yields the protein CASSLALQGAYGYTF.

The chain has TRBV20-1 and TRBJ2-7, with D hard to call. Germline CDR1 is DFQATT and CDR2 is SNEGSKA (reference sequence). The V end was cut by 3 bases, the J end by 4 bases, with 4 bases between. This CDR3 has 10 residues. The CDR3 spells CSASSYEQYF. The DNA for the CDR3 is TGCAGTGCTAGCTCTTACGAGCAGTACTTC.

This clonotype was seen only a few times. The rearrangement links TRBV18 to TRBJ2-1; D gene unclear. The CDR3 covers 14 residues. With 0 bases removed from V and 4 bases from J, the gap between germline ends came to 7 bases. Germline values: CDR1 KGHSH, CDR2 LQKENI. In nucleotides, the CDR3 is TGTGCCAGCTCACCACCCAGCCAATACAATGAGCAGTTCTTC. Protein product: CASSPPSQYNEQFF.

This clonotype came up a few times. The chain has TRBV6-1 and TRBJ1-1; a weak D match, TRBD1 (6 bases). Germline CDR1 is MNHNS and CDR2 is SASEGT. CDR3 size: 13 residues. Trimming removed 7 bases from V and 6 bases from J, with 15 bases in between. CDR3 DNA: TGTGCCAGCATCTCTACAGGGATTGCTGAAGCTTTCTTT. Residues: CASISTGIAEAFF.

V usage is TRBV6-5 and J usage is TRBJ2-7; weak D call: TRBD2 (5 bases). The CDR3 is 14 residues long. Germline V gene data show CDR1 as MNHEY and CDR2 as SVGAGI. Trimming pared 7 bases from V and 3 bases from J, leaving 16 bases between. CDR3 in DNA: TGTGCCAGCATTTCCAGCGGTGTTATCTACGAGCAGTACGTC. Its protein is CASISSGVIYEQYV.

This clonotype turned up a few times. The chain employs TRBV7-2 and TRBJ2-3; D may be TRBD2 (6 bases). The CDR3 is made up of 14 amino acids. V was shortened by 6 bases and J by 6 bases, with 16 bases between the two germline ends. Germline values: CDR1 SGHTA, CDR2 FQGNSA. The CDR3 region has the DNA TGTGCCAGCAGTCTAGCGATCCGAACGGATACGCAGTATTTT. It specifies CASSLAIRTDTQYF. The complete variable domain, with remaining parts taken from reference TRBV7-2 and TRBJ2-3, reads GAGVSQSPSNKVTEKGKDVELRCDPISGHTALYWYRQSLGQGLEFLIYFQGNSAPDKSGLPSDRFSAERTGGSVSTLTIQRTQQEDSAVYLCASSLAIRTDTQYFGPGTRLTVL.

The rearrangement joins TRBV20-1 to TRBJ1-6; tentatively, D is TRBD1 (5 bases). The CDR3 is made up of 15 amino acids. Germline CDR1 DFQATT, CDR2 SNEGSKA (reference sequence). Trimming cost V 5 bases and J 7 bases, with 18 bases left between them. This chain's CDR3 is CSALITTGPNSPLHF. The CDR3 coding sequence is TGCAGTGCTCTAATAACTACAGGTCCAAATTCACCCCTCCACTTT.

The genes are TRBV29-1 and TRBJ1-1, with a weak D call TRBD1 (5 bases). Deletions cut 4 bases from V and 7 bases from J, with 10 bases between. Looked up from germline, CDR1 is SQVTM and CDR2 is ANQGSEA. The CDR3 runs to 11 residues. The CDR3 DNA is TGCAGCGTTGTCTGGGGGATTGAAGCTTTCTTT. This codes for CSVVWGIEAFF. Full variable domain (outside the CDR3, taken from reference TRBV29-1 and TRBJ1-1): SAVISQKPSRDICQRGTSLTIQCQVDSQVTMMFWYRQQPGQSLTLIATANQGSEATYESGFVIDKFPISRPNLTFSTLTVSNMSPEDSSIYLCSVVWGIEAFFGQGTRLTVV.

This clonotype was picked up many times. The chain is built from TRBV7-2 and TRBJ2-5, with a weak D call TRBD1 (6 bases). Trimming took off 1 base at V and 4 bases at J, with 13 bases between the two ends. The CDR3 spans 15 residues. Per the germline V gene, CDR1 is SGHTA and CDR2 is FQGNSA. The CDR3: CASSLEGQRRETQYF. The CDR3 bases are TGTGCCAGCAGCTTAGAGGGACAACGAAGAGAGACCCAGTACTTC. The variable domain in full, with the rest retrieved from reference TRBV7-2 and TRBJ2-5, is GAGVSQSPSNKVTEKGKDVELRCDPISGHTALYWYRQSLGQGLEFLIYFQGNSAPDKSGLPSDRFSAERTGGSVSTLTIQRTQQEDSAVYLCASSLEGQRRETQYFGPGTRLLVL.

The chain employs TRBV12-3 or TRBV12-4 and TRBJ1-4; 7 bases align to TRBD1. The junction had 13 bases not matched to a gene; V was cut back by 5 bases and J by 10 bases. CDR3 size: 15 residues. The CDR3 loop reads CASSARQGSSGKLFF. In nucleotides, the CDR3 is TGTGCCAGCAGTGCGCGACAGGGCTCTTCGGGAAAACTGTTTTTT.

This clonotype was recorded many times. This chain connects TRBV7-9 to TRBJ1-6; tentatively, D is TRBD1 (5 bases). This CDR3 has 16 amino acids. V was shortened by 5 bases and J by 4 bases, with 15 bases between the two germline ends. Germline-derived CDR1 and CDR2 are SEHNR and FQNEAQ (reference sequence). The DNA of the CDR3 is TGTGCCAGCAGCGGGACGGGACTGAAATATAATTCACCCCTCCACTTT. Its translation: CASSGTGLKYNSPLHF.

The chain joins TRBV28 to TRBJ2-2; TRBD2 aligns across 7 bases. V trimming: 5 bases; J trimming: 8 bases; junction bases outside the gene matches: 8. The CDR3 spans 14 residues. CDR1 is MDHEN and CDR2 is SYDVKM in the germline V gene. The CDR3 DNA follows: TGTGCCAGCAGTCTCGGCGGGAGTAGGGGGGAGCTGTTTTTT. Its protein product is CASSLGGSRGELFF.

This clonotype was seen at least ten times. The rearrangement joins TRBV7-2 to TRBJ2-3; D gene ambiguous. Trimming took off 5 bases at V and 6 bases at J, with 9 bases between the two ends. Looked up from germline, CDR1 is SGHTA and CDR2 is FQGNSA. The length of the CDR3 is 12 residues. The CDR3 spells CASSHGRDTQYF. CDR3 coding DNA: TGTGCCAGCAGCCACGGTAGGGATACGCAGTATTTT.

This clonotype was picked up many times. V gene TRBV4-3 combines with J gene TRBJ2-7; D ambiguous. Germline CDR1 LGHNA, CDR2 YSLEER. The germline V and J ends were trimmed by 4 bases and 0 bases, with 10 bases remaining between them. The CDR3 is made up of 14 amino acids. This chain's CDR3 is CASSPLSSSYEQYV. For the CDR3, the DNA is TGCGCCAGCAGCCCCCTTTCGAGCTCCTACGAGCAGTACGTC.